This T cell receptor (beta chain) was captured in a study of tumor-infiltrating lymphocytes in primary liver carcinoma. Looking at the study overall: Participating patients were men and women between 30 and 69 years old. Read depth, roughly 3.65 to 7.13 million productive TCRbeta reads, did not differ significantly between tissues.

With respect to this clonotype: As yet, its antigen is unknown. The junction does not match germline at one end; this may be a read error.

The CDR3 is made up of 18 amino acids. CDR1 SGHNT and CDR2 YYREEE come from the germline V gene (reference sequence). Study-level findings and limits: Tumor-adjacent and tumor-blood pairs displayed less overlap than did pairs of tumor regions. It was observed that only about 7.5-25% of the top clones appeared in every one of the five tumor regions.

Co-extraction of RNA and DNA was performed on roughly 17-32 mg of unsorted bulk tissue. The authors made TCR beta cDNA from roughly 480 ng total RNA with a constant-region primer. TCR beta libraries came from three nested multiplex PCR rounds using slightly modified ARM-PCR. TRBV1-TRBV30 forward primers and a C-beta reverse primer were used in the first two PCR rounds, which each ran for about 9 cycles. TCRdb reprocessed the multiplex PCR reads with MiXCR, giving one entry per CDR3 protein. This table holds about 100,000 distinct CDR3 sequences, around 63% found once. The receptor was derived from a woman aged 55 to 70 with primary liver carcinoma and hepatitis B virus infection. V usage is TRBV5-4 and J usage is TRBJ2-6, with 11 bases matching TRBD2. The sequenced material came from liver tumor tissue from sampling region 5. The subset is: tumor region T5, tumor centre. CDR3 sequence reads: CASRLGLAGGAGANILTF. CDR3 nucleotide sequence: TGTGCCAGCAGATTGGGCCTAGCGGGAGGAGCTGGGGCCAACATCCTGACTTTC.